Listed below are T cell receptor beta chains from one sample, sequenced in a study of blood T cell repertoires in COVID-19. Only in-frame clones appear in the TCRdb table, and some are missing; sequencing was by immunoSEQ multiplex PCR. The sample lists 250,000 to 300,000 clones, about 86% occurring once. Sequencing was carried out using PBMCs or T cells enriched from blood (not recorded which). Receptors originate from a young man with acute COVID-19. Both conserved end residues are part of each CDR3. A D gene is named only where the DNA matches it firmly. Clone size is stated in some rows and not others, as once, few, many or a class when expanded.

D,J,size,V,CDR3,DNA
TRBD1,TRBJ1-1,NA,TRBV27,CASRWTGEAFF,TGTGCCAGCAGGTGGACAGGTGAGGCTTTCTTT
NA,TRBJ1-5,NA,TRBV6-2/TRBV6-3,CASSFRGNQPQHF,TGTGCCAGCAGTTTCCGGGGAAATCAGCCCCAGCATTTT
NA,TRBJ1-5,NA,TRBV6-5,CASGLNQPQHF,TGTGCCAGCGGCCTTAATCAGCCCCAGCATTTT
TRBD1,TRBJ2-5,NA,TRBV15,CATSRDQGARQETQYF,TGTGCCACCAGCAGAGATCAGGGGGCGCGCCAAGAGACCCAGTACTTC
TRBD2,TRBJ2-2,NA,TRBV24-1,CATSDQGLAGAGELFF,TGTGCCACCAGTGACCAGGGACTAGCGGGAGCCGGGGAGCTGTTTTTT
NA,TRBJ1-3,few,TRBV15,CATSIFPGLGNTIYF,TGTGCCACCAGCATCTTTCCGGGTCTTGGAAACACCATATATTTT
NA,TRBJ1-5,NA,TRBV7-8,CASSAELRGVGNQPQHF,TGTGCCAGCAGCGCGGAGCTCAGGGGTGTTGGCAATCAGCCCCAGCATTTT
NA,TRBJ2-1,NA,TRBV11-2,CASSLPGVTGQFF,TGTGCCAGCAGCCTCCCGGGAGTAACGGGGCAGTTCTTC
TRBD2,TRBJ2-5,NA,TRBV4-2,CASSQDARSGGGETQYF,TGTGCCAGCAGCCAAGACGCGAGGAGCGGGGGGGGAGAGACCCAGTACTTC
NA,TRBJ1-5,NA,TRBV19,CASSIQGLGQPQHF,TGTGCCAGTAGTATTCAGGGATTGGGCCAGCCCCAGCATTTT
NA,TRBJ1-5,NA,TRBV7-9,CASRKGLNQPQHF,TGTGCCAGCAGAAAGGGACTCAATCAGCCCCAGCATTTT
TRBD2,TRBJ2-1,NA,TRBV3-1/TRBV3-2,CASSLSERGPPYNEQFF,TGTGCCAGCAGCCTGAGCGAGCGGGGTCCGCCCTACAATGAGCAGTTCTTC
NA,TRBJ1-1,once,TRBV20-1,CSVQIRTEAFF,TGCAGTGTTCAAATTCGGACTGAAGCTTTCTTT
NA,TRBJ2-2,NA,TRBV7-7,CASSVSGSNTGELFF,TGTGCTAGCAGCGTTAGCGGATCGAACACCGGGGAGCTGTTTTTT
NA,TRBJ1-1,NA,TRBV3-1/TRBV3-2,CASRRGSTNTEAFF,TGTGCCAGCCGAAGGGGGTCGACGAACACTGAAGCTTTCTTT
NA,TRBJ1-5,NA,TRBV6-2/TRBV6-3,CASSYSGSGNQPQHF,TGTGCCAGCAGTTACTCGGGGTCAGGGAATCAGCCCCAGCATTTT
TRBD1,TRBJ1-1,NA,TRBV12-3/TRBV12-4,CASRLGQGTEAFF,TGTGCCAGCAGATTGGGACAGGGCACTGAAGCTTTCTTT
TRBD1,TRBJ2-6,NA,TRBV7-9,CASSSRTGGALGANVLTF,TGTGCCAGCAGCTCCCGGACAGGGGGCGCGTTAGGGGCCAACGTCCTGACTTTC
NA,TRBJ1-6,NA,TRBV6-5,CASSYSTTANNSPLHF,TGTGCCAGCAGTTACTCGACGACAGCTAATAATTCACCCCTCCACTTT
NA,TRBJ2-3,few,TRBV28,CASSYGQTRGDTQYF,TGTGCCAGCAGTTATGGACAGACTCGGGGAGATACGCAGTATTTT
TRBD2,TRBJ2-1,NA,TRBV18,CASSPPRESSYNEQFF,TGTGCCAGCTCACCGCCGCGGGAGAGCTCCTACAATGAGCAGTTCTTC
NA,TRBJ2-2,NA,TRBV7-2,CASSLEQVATGELFF,TGTGCCAGCAGCTTAGAGCAGGTTGCCACCGGGGAGCTGTTTTTT
NA,TRBJ1-4,NA,TRBV7-9,CASSYREPNEKLFF,TGTGCCAGCAGCTACCGGGAGCCTAATGAAAAACTGTTTTTT
NA,TRBJ1-3,NA,TRBV3-1/TRBV3-2,CASSQDLYSSGNTIYF,TGTGCCAGCAGCCAAGATTTATACAGCTCTGGAAACACCATATATTTT
NA,TRBJ2-2,NA,TRBV18,CASSPGGRNTGELFF,TGTGCCAGCTCACCAGGGGGCAGGAACACCGGGGAGCTGTTTTTT
NA,TRBJ1-2,NA,TRBV11-2,CASSLVANYGYTF,TGTGCCAGCAGCTTAGTGGCAAACTATGGCTACACCTTC
NA,TRBJ2-1,NA,TRBV6-1,CASSEGSFKSYNEQFF,TGTGCCAGCAGTGAAGGGAGCTTCAAGTCCTACAATGAGCAGTTCTTC
NA,TRBJ1-2,NA,TRBV19,CASSQATGRNYGYTF,TGTGCCAGTAGCCAAGCAACGGGTAGGAACTATGGCTACACCTTC
NA,TRBJ1-3,NA,TRBV3-1/TRBV3-2,CASIGDTPTSGNTIYF,TGTGCCAGCATCGGCGACACACCGACCTCTGGAAACACCATATATTTT
NA,TRBJ1-1,many,TRBV12-5,CASGLVSGFGAFF,TGTGCTAGTGGTTTGGTATCAGGGTTCGGAGCTTTCTTT
NA,TRBJ1-4,once,TRBV4-2,CASSQGTGNEKLFF,TGTGCCAGCAGCCAAGGTACAGGGAATGAAAAACTGTTTTTT
TRBD1,TRBJ2-5,NA,TRBV25-1,CASREGTGGLGETQYF,TGTGCCAGCAGGGAAGGGACAGGGGGTTTGGGAGAGACCCAGTACTTC
TRBD1,TRBJ1-2,NA,TRBV25-1,CASSGTGGNGYTF,TGTGCCAGCAGTGGGACAGGGGGCAATGGCTACACCTTC
NA,TRBJ2-6,NA,TRBV5-1,CASSLESFVGANVLTF,TGTGCCAGCAGCTTGGAATCGTTCGTTGGGGCCAACGTCCTGACTTTC
NA,TRBJ2-1,NA,TRBV30,CAWIVAGLTYSEQFF,TGTGCCTGGATCGTGGCGGGACTGACGTATAGTGAGCAGTTCTTC
NA,TRBJ1-3,once,TRBV27,CASSPGQRSGNTIYF,TGTGCCAGCAGTCCAGGACAGCGCTCTGGAAACACCATATATTTT
NA,TRBJ1-4,NA,TRBV23-1,CASSLAKTNEKLFF,TGCGCCAGCAGTCTAGCGAAAACTAATGAAAAACTGTTTTTT
TRBD2,TRBJ2-1,NA,TRBV24-1,CATSDLLAGYNEQFF,TGTGCCACCAGTGATTTGCTAGCGGGCTACAATGAGCAGTTCTTC
NA,TRBJ1-6,NA,TRBV19,CASSMGPLNSPLHF,TGTGCCAGTAGTATGGGGCCGCTAAATTCACCCCTCCACTTT
NA,TRBJ1-5,few,TRBV6-1,CASSENYRAPNQPQHF,TGTGCCAGCAGTGAAAACTACAGGGCTCCCAATCAGCCCCAGCATTTT
NA,TRBJ1-5,few,TRBV2,CASGGGQYSNQPQHF,TGTGCCAGCGGTGGGGGGCAGTATAGCAATCAGCCCCAGCATTTT
NA,TRBJ1-5,NA,TRBV14,CASSPDTSPYSNQPQHF,TGTGCCAGCAGCCCGGACACCTCTCCTTATAGCAATCAGCCCCAGCATTTT
NA,TRBJ1-2,NA,TRBV4-2,CASSQDGKGGYTF,TGTGCCAGCAGCCAAGATGGCAAGGGGGGCTACACCTTC
NA,TRBJ2-4,once,TRBV5-1,CASSPLAVAKNIQYF,TGCGCCAGCAGCCCCTTAGCGGTAGCCAAAAACATTCAGTACTTC
NA,TRBJ2-3,NA,TRBV11-3,CASSLDSAGALSKPTDTQYF,TGTGCCAGCAGCTTAGATAGCGCGGGGGCCCTCTCCAAACCCACAGATACGCAGTATTTT
NA,TRBJ1-2,NA,TRBV30,CAWSFPLPLQYGYTF,TGTGCCTGGAGTTTCCCATTGCCGCTACAGTATGGCTACACCTTC
TRBD1,TRBJ1-5,NA,TRBV5-8,CASSQDRGRNQPQHF,TGTGCCAGCAGCCAAGACAGGGGGCGAAATCAGCCCCAGCATTTT
TRBD1,TRBJ2-5,NA,TRBV19,CASSIGQGVETQYF,TGTGCCAGTAGTATAGGACAGGGGGTAGAGACCCAGTACTTC